Listed here are 4 T cell receptor beta chains from one sample, sequenced in a study of beta chain features in type 1 diabetes. Expressed TCRB transcripts got sequenced, as all isolated RNA was reverse transcribed. Using immunoSEQ multiplex PCR, the repertoire was profiled, and TCRdb retains in-frame clones only, with some absent. The profile shows roughly 400,000 clones, approximately 15% of them singletons. The material sequenced was naive CD4+ T cells from blood. These TCRs come from a man aged 25 to 40 in good health.

The CDR3 spells CSVEGRVGYTF. Here the CDR3 DNA reads TGCAGCGTGGAGGGCCGGGTTGGCTACACCTTC. The chain is built from TRBV29-1 and TRBJ1-2, with no clear D. There are 11 residues in the CDR3. V was trimmed by 6 bases and J by 7 bases, leaving 12 bases between them. Germline V gene data show CDR1 as SQVTM and CDR2 as ANQGSEA.

This clone was detected a few times. The sample has other DNA sequences that encode this CDR3 too. J is TRBJ2-1 and V is TRBV18; the match to TRBD1 covers 7 bases. V lost 3 bases and J lost 5; bases outside the gene matches: 4. This CDR3 is built from 14 residues. Germline CDR1 reads KGHSH; CDR2 reads LQKENI. CDR3 coding DNA: TGTGCCAGCTCACCCCGGACAGGAGACAATGAGCAGTTCTTC. Protein: CASSPRTGDNEQFF.

This clone came up a few times. This CDR3 is also generated by other DNA sequences in the sample. This rearrangement joins TRBV7-9 to TRBJ2-5; tentatively, D is TRBD2 (6 bases). Trimming pared 3 bases from V and 1 base from J, leaving 9 bases between. The length of the CDR3 is 14 residues. Germline values: CDR1 SEHNR, CDR2 FQNEAQ (reference sequence). In nucleotides, the CDR3 is TGTGCCAGCAGCTTCTCCGGGGGCCAAGAGACCCAGTACTTC. Translating gives CASSFSGGQETQYF. Complete variable domain (other parts from reference TRBV7-9 and TRBJ2-5): DTGVSQNPRHKITKRGQNVTFRCDPISEHNRLYWYRQTLGQGPEFLTYFQNEAQLEKSRLLSDRFSAERPKGSFSTLEIQRTEQGDSAMYLCASSFSGGQETQYFGPGTRLLVL.

This clone was found a few times. The chain combines TRBV4-2 with TRBJ2-1, with D possibly being TRBD1 or TRBD2 (7 bases each). CDR1 LGHNA and CDR2 YNFKEQ come from the germline V gene. Trimming pared 5 bases from V and 5 bases from J, leaving 22 bases between. This CDR3 has 17 residues. The CDR3 loop reads CASSLPRQGGDHNEQFF. The CDR3 DNA reads TGTGCCAGCAGCTTGCCTCGACAGGGAGGGGATCACAATGAGCAGTTCTTC.